A selection of T cell receptor beta chains follows, all from one sample in a study of T cell responses to AZD1222 COVID-19 vaccine. Using immunoSEQ multiplex PCR, the repertoire was profiled, and TCRdb retains in-frame clones only, with some absent. The data contain some 120,000 clones, roughly nine tenths of them singletons. This material consisted of peripheral blood, taken 28 days after the second AZD1222 dose. These receptors were collected from an adult who received the AZD1222 COVID-19 vaccine. Both conserved end residues are part of each CDR3. The D gene is left open where the match is weak. Rows give clone size only sometimes, using once, few, many, or a class for an expanded clone.

v_gene	j_gene	len	abundance	d_gene	CDR3aa	CDR3nt
TRBV9	TRBJ1-1	14	-	TRBD1	CASSSQGGYTEAFF	TGTGCCAGCAGCTCCCAGGGGGGGTACACTGAAGCTTTCTTT
TRBV30	TRBJ2-7	15	-	-	CAWSPKDLLTYEQYF	TGTGCCTGGAGCCCCAAGGACCTTCTGACCTACGAGCAGTACTTC
TRBV28	TRBJ1-5	16	-	TRBD1	CASSGPRGYSNQPQHF	TGTGCCAGCAGTGGCCCCAGGGGGTATAGCAATCAGCCCCAGCATTTT
TRBV27	TRBJ1-5	14	-	-	CASSLFYSNQPQHF	TGTGCCAGCAGTTTATTTTATAGCAATCAGCCCCAGCATTTT
TRBV7-2	TRBJ1-5	16	-	-	CASSPRAGSGDQPQHF	TGTGCCAGCAGCCCCAGGGCGGGGAGTGGGGATCAGCCCCAGCATTTT
TRBV5-4	TRBJ1-1	16	-	TRBD1	CASSLANRGSGTEAFF	TGTGCCAGCAGCTTGGCTAACAGGGGGAGTGGAACTGAAGCTTTCTTT
TRBV6-6	TRBJ1-2	16	-	-	CASSYSIVQSNYGYTF	TGTGCCAGCAGTTACTCGATCGTACAGTCTAACTATGGCTACACCTTC
TRBV6-5	TRBJ1-3	14	-	-	CASSLGGSGNTIYF	TGTGCCAGCAGTCTAGGCGGCTCTGGAAACACCATATATTTT
TRBV12-3/TRBV12-4	TRBJ1-2	13	-	-	CASSLEYRFGYTF	TGTGCCAGCAGTTTAGAGTATAGATTTGGCTACACCTTC
TRBV27	TRBJ2-7	13	-	TRBD2	CASRPLANYEQYF	TGTGCCAGCAGACCACTAGCGAACTACGAGCAGTACTTC
TRBV7-9	TRBJ2-5	13	once	-	CASSWGGRETQYF	TGTGCCAGCAGCTGGGGGGGCAGAGAGACCCAGTACTTC
TRBV6-1	TRBJ2-7	15	few	TRBD2	CASSEGSGGSYEQYF	TGTGCCAGCAGTGAGGGTAGCGGGGGCTCCTACGAGCAGTACTTC
TRBV11-2	TRBJ2-3	14	-	-	CASSQHRAGDTQYF	TGTGCCAGCAGCCAACACAGGGCTGGAGATACGCAGTATTTT
TRBV5-5	TRBJ1-1	13	-	-	CASSLGGRAEAFF	TGTGCCAGCAGCTTAGGCGGGAGGGCTGAAGCTTTCTTT
TRBV9	TRBJ1-2	15	once	-	CASSGQPELNYGYTF	TGTGCCAGCAGCGGCCAACCCGAACTCAACTATGGCTACACCTTC
TRBV11-3	TRBJ2-2	14	-	-	CASSLGRATGELFF	TGTGCCAGCAGCTTAGGCAGGGCCACCGGGGAGCTGTTTTTT
TRBV27	TRBJ2-7	16	-	TRBD2	CASSPAAVGGAYEQYF	TGTGCCAGCAGTCCCGCAGCCGTCGGGGGGGCCTACGAGCAGTACTTC
TRBV6-5	TRBJ2-1	16	-	TRBD1	CASSYASGTGYNEQFF	TGTGCCAGCAGTTACGCCTCCGGGACAGGCTACAATGAGCAGTTCTTC
TRBV6-5	TRBJ1-2	13	-	TRBD1	CAGNRGPNYGYTF	TGTGCCGGCAACAGGGGGCCTAACTATGGCTACACCTTC
TRBV19	TRBJ1-5	13	few	-	CASSVQPNQPQHF	TGTGCCAGTAGTGTCCAGCCCAATCAGCCCCAGCATTTT
TRBV11-3	TRBJ1-4	14	-	-	CASSMTPWNEKLFF	TGTGCCAGCAGCATGACACCTTGGAATGAAAAACTGTTTTTT
TRBV7-2	TRBJ1-6	16	-	-	CASSSRQHSYNSPLHF	TGTGCCAGCAGCTCCCGACAGCACTCCTATAATTCACCCCTCCACTTT
TRBV2	TRBJ2-7	12	few	-	CASTLGPYEQYF	TGTGCCAGCACCCTGGGTCCCTACGAGCAGTACTTC
TRBV29-1	TRBJ1-1	14	-	-	CSVSGGGMNTEAFF	TGCAGCGTTTCGGGGGGCGGAATGAACACTGAAGCTTTCTTT
TRBV28	TRBJ2-7	12	-	-	CASSRGLKEQYF	TGTGCCAGCAGCCGAGGGCTGAAGGAGCAGTACTTC
TRBV11-1	TRBJ1-1	13	-	-	CASSLSINTEAFF	TGTGCCAGCAGCTTATCCATTAACACTGAAGCTTTCTTT
TRBV28	TRBJ1-5	13	-	-	CASSGTYNQPQHF	TGTGCCAGCAGTGGGACATACAATCAGCCCCAGCATTTT
TRBV7-2	TRBJ1-1	13	-	-	CASIQTANTEAFF	TGTGCCAGCATCCAGACTGCGAACACTGAAGCTTTCTTT
TRBV28	TRBJ2-6	17	once	-	CASSPHLGGSGANVLTF	TGTGCCAGCAGTCCCCACCTGGGTGGGTCCGGGGCCAACGTCCTGACTTTC
TRBV19	TRBJ2-2	13	-	-	CASSSRRTGELFF	TGTGCCAGTAGTAGTCGTCGGACCGGGGAGCTGTTTTTT
TRBV7-9	TRBJ1-2	15	-	-	CASSSGDYGGYGYTF	TGTGCCAGCAGCTCCGGGGATTACGGGGGCTATGGCTACACCTTC
TRBV6-5	TRBJ1-5	15	-	-	CASSSMGRVNQPQHF	TGTGCCAGCAGTTCCATGGGACGGGTAAATCAGCCCCAGCATTTT
TRBV15	TRBJ2-5	18	-	TRBD2	CATSKGASGGPKQETQYF	TGTGCCACCAGCAAAGGTGCTAGCGGGGGGCCCAAACAAGAGACCCAGTACTTC
TRBV3-1/TRBV3-2	TRBJ1-5	16	-	-	CASSQVVGGWHQPQHF	TGTGCCAGCAGCCAAGTCGTCGGGGGTTGGCATCAGCCCCAGCATTTT
TRBV5-4	TRBJ2-2	14	-	TRBD1	CASSPGQYTGELFF	TGTGCCAGCAGCCCGGGACAGTACACCGGGGAGCTGTTTTTT
TRBV2	TRBJ1-1	14	-	-	CASSARGPYTEAFF	TGTGCCAGCAGTGCGAGGGGACCGTACACTGAAGCTTTCTTT
TRBV20-1	TRBJ1-6	16	-	-	CSASASGGAYNSPLHF	TGCAGTGCTAGTGCTTCCGGCGGCGCTTATAATTCACCCCTCCACTTT
TRBV6-5	TRBJ1-3	15	-	-	CASSRGSQSGNTIYF	TGTGCCAGCAGCCGGGGGTCTCAATCTGGAAACACCATATATTTT
TRBV30	TRBJ2-7	12	-	TRBD1	CAWSVQGYEQYF	TGTGCCTGGAGTGTACAGGGGTACGAGCAGTACTTC
TRBV6-5	TRBJ2-7	12	-	-	CASSLGQYEQYF	TGTGCCAGCAGTTTAGGGCAGTACGAGCAGTACTTC
TRBV21-1	TRBJ1-1	14	-	-	CASSGRQGVTEAFF	TGTGCCAGCAGCGGCCGACAGGGGGTTACTGAAGCTTTCTTT
TRBV6-5	TRBJ1-5	15	-	TRBD1	CASRDRGSGNQPQHF	TGTGCCAGCCGGGACAGGGGAAGTGGCAATCAGCCCCAGCATTTT
TRBV30	TRBJ2-7	14	-	-	CAWSVRGLTYEQYF	TGTGCCTGGAGTGTACGTGGTCTGACATACGAGCAGTACTTC
TRBV18	TRBJ1-6	18	-	-	CASSPPDHPTEGNSPLHF	TGTGCCAGCTCACCACCCGACCACCCGACAGAGGGGAATTCACCCCTCCACTTT
TRBV5-1	TRBJ1-2	13	-	-	CASSHGTEDGYTF	TGCGCCAGCAGCCATGGGACCGAGGATGGCTACACCTTC
TRBV6-5	TRBJ2-2	14	-	-	CATKPTPLTGELFF	TGTGCCACCAAACCGACCCCTCTTACCGGGGAGCTGTTTTTT
TRBV7-3	TRBJ2-6	15	-	TRBD1	CASSVQGAGANVLTF	TGTGCCAGCAGCGTCCAGGGGGCTGGGGCCAACGTCCTGACTTTC
TRBV11-3	TRBJ2-5	12	-	TRBD1	CASNRGEETQYF	TGTGCCAGCAACAGGGGAGAAGAGACCCAGTACTTC
TRBV7-9	TRBJ2-7	12	-	-	CASSTTDGDEYF	TGTGCCAGCAGCACTACCGACGGTGATGAGTACTTC
TRBV11-2	TRBJ1-4	16	once	-	CASSTGRVPLREKLFF	TGTGCCAGCAGCACTGGTCGGGTCCCTCTTCGGGAAAAACTGTTTTTT
TRBV19	TRBJ2-5	15	-	TRBD2	CASSLAGGPRETQYF	TGTGCCAGTAGTTTAGCGGGGGGCCCTCGGGAGACCCAGTACTTC
TRBV18	TRBJ2-6	15	-	TRBD1	CASSRQGTGANVLTF	TGTGCCAGCTCCCGACAGGGTACTGGGGCCAACGTCCTGACTTTC
TRBV28	TRBJ2-1	15	once	-	CASSLPGTLYNEQFF	TGTGCCAGCAGTTTACCCGGGACCCTGTACAATGAGCAGTTCTTC
TRBV5-1	TRBJ1-6	14	-	-	CASSPDGNNSPLHF	TGCGCCAGCAGTCCCGACGGTAATAATTCACCCCTCCACTTT